The clone carrying this T cell receptor (beta chain) was found a few times. The antigen remains unidentified. The assay looked at about 97,000 TCR templates in each sample. Profiling relied on immunoSEQ multiplex PCR, and the TCRdb table lists in-frame clones only, not all of them. The sample records some 40,000 clones, around 89% being singletons. The sample comes from a study of siplizumab effects on memory and regulatory T cells. Study-level findings and limits: There appeared to be greater diversity in naive T cells than in memory cells, and naive T cells seemed major contributors to the alloresponse. A minor fraction of alloreactive clones, and no more, mapped to unstimulated subsets.

There are 15 residues in the CDR3. V lost 0 bases and J lost 3; bases outside the gene matches: 4. Per the germline V gene, CDR1 is SGHRS and CDR2 is YFSETQ. The sample comprised naive CD4+ T cells sorted from blood. The source of this sequence is a human donor in good health. The chain has TRBV5-1 and TRBJ2-7; the match to TRBD1 covers 9 bases. This chain's CDR3 is CASSLGGQGFYEQYF. CDR3 in DNA: TGCGCCAGCAGCTTGGGTGGACAGGGGTTCTACGAGCAGTACTTC.